This TCR beta chain is drawn from a study of cytomegalovirus exposure and HLA in healthy donors. Trimming removed 8 bases from V and 3 bases from J, with 11 bases in between. This CDR3 region has 13 residues. The germline CDR1 and CDR2 sequences are LNHDA and SQIVND (reference sequence). Only in-frame clones appear in the TCRdb table, and some are missing; sequencing was by immunoSEQ multiplex PCR. The table has 100,000 to 150,000 clones, 89% seen once. The source material was PBMCs. The genes are TRBV19 and TRBJ2-1; D possibly corresponds to TRBD1 (6 bases). This TCR was sampled from a young woman in good health and CMV-seronegative. The CDR3 loop reads CASSTGNYNEQFF. CDR3 nucleotides: TGTGCCAGTTCGACAGGCAACTACAATGAGCAGTTCTTC.